The 24 T cell receptor beta chains given below trace back to one sample, sequenced in a study of control samples from healthy donors and cancer patients. This table comes from immunoSEQ multiplex PCR, and its TCRdb copy is limited to in-frame clones, with some not included. The data show about 110,000 clones, roughly 79% seen once. The sample consisted of blood. Receptor source: a man aged 18 to 29 in good health.

V usage is TRBV28 and J usage is TRBJ1-6; 7 nucleotides agree with TRBD1. CDR1 MDHEN and CDR2 SYDVKM come from the germline V gene. J was trimmed by 5 bases and V by 6 bases; bases with no gene match: 4. The CDR3 runs 14 residues. The CDR3 nucleotides read TGTGCCAGCAGGGATGACAGGGATAATTCACCCCTCCACTTT. This translates into CASRDDRDNSPLHF.

This chain links TRBV5-6 with TRBJ2-7; the D gene is possibly TRBD1 (5 bases). Germline V gene lookup returns CDR1 SGHDT and CDR2 YYEEEE. V was clipped by 1 base and J by 6 bases, with 11 bases between them. CDR3 size: 13 residues. The CDR3, as DNA: TGTGCCAGCAGCTTGTCCGGACACCCCGAGCAGTACTTC. Residues: CASSLSGHPEQYF.

J is TRBJ2-3 and V is TRBV5-5; weak D call: TRBD2 (6 bases). The CDR3 spans 15 residues. CDR1 is SGHKS and CDR2 is YYEKEE in the germline V gene (reference sequence). The V end lost 2 bases, the J end lost 0 bases, and 10 bases lay between the germline ends. CDR3 protein: CASSFPGLSTDTQYF. The CDR3 DNA follows: TGTGCCAGCAGCTTTCCGGGACTTAGCACAGATACGCAGTATTTT.

The chain links TRBV18 to TRBJ2-3; 9 nucleotides agree with TRBD2. This CDR3 region has 17 residues. The germline gives CDR1 KGHSH, CDR2 LQKENI. V shed 6 bases, J shed 0 bases, and the junction held 10 bases outside the gene matches. The CDR3 is CASSPGLAVASTDTQYF. Here the CDR3 DNA reads TGTGCCAGCTCGCCGGGACTAGCAGTCGCTAGCACAGATACGCAGTATTTT.

This clone was recorded only once. The chain couples TRBV4-1 to TRBJ1-2; 7 bases line up with TRBD1. V shed 1 base and J 6 bases; nucleotides not matched to a gene: 8. This CDR3 region has 15 residues. The germline CDR1 and CDR2 sequences are MGHRA and YSYEKL. As DNA, the CDR3 is TGCGCCAGCAGCCAAGTCGGAGGGGGCGCAAATGGCTACACCTTC. Its translation: CASSQVGGGANGYTF.

This clone rates as medium-sized. Other DNA sequences in this sample translate to the same CDR3. The chain uses TRBV6-5 and TRBJ1-4; D is possibly TRBD1 (6 bases). Looked up from germline, CDR1 is MNHEY and CDR2 is SVGAGI. This CDR3 has 14 residues. Trimming took 3 bases from V and 5 from J, leaving 10 bases between them. The CDR3 region is CASSYGQFNEKLFF. The CDR3 DNA reads as TGTGCCAGCAGTTATGGACAGTTCAATGAAAAACTGTTTTTT.

The V call is TRBV6-1, the J call TRBJ1-5; no reliable D call. Germline V CDR1 and CDR2: MNHNS, SASEGT. The CDR3 consists of 15 residues. Trimming pared 1 base from V and 2 bases from J, leaving 9 bases between. The CDR3: CASSEGDGGNQPQHF. DNA of the CDR3: TGTGCCAGCAGTGAAGGGGATGGGGGCAATCAGCCCCAGCATTTT.

A remark on this clone: This specimen includes other DNA sequences encoding the same CDR3. The CDR3 DNA is TGTGCCAGTAGCTTGGACAGGGGAGGGACTGAAGCTTTCTTT. Translated, it gives CASSLDRGGTEAFF. The chain joins TRBV19 to TRBJ1-1, with TRBD1 matching over 9 bases. J lost 5 bases, V lost 6 bases, and 7 bases had no gene match. Germline CDR1 LNHDA, CDR2 SQIVND (reference sequence). This CDR3 has 14 residues.

The CDR3 is CASSQAGTRADTQYF. CDR3 bases: TGTGCCAGCAGTCAAGCGGGCACACGGGCAGATACGCAGTATTTT. V and J are TRBV28 and TRBJ2-3; D might be TRBD2 (6 bases). The CDR3 contains 15 residues. Between the trimmed V and J ends, which lost 5 bases and 4 bases, there was a span of 16 bases. Germline loops: CDR1 MDHEN, CDR2 SYDVKM.

This chain connects TRBV4-1 to TRBJ2-1; 9 bases match TRBD1. V shed 3 bases, J shed 5 bases, and the junction held 2 bases outside the gene matches. The length of the CDR3 is 14 residues. Germline lookup yields CDR1 MGHRA and CDR2 YSYEKL. The CDR3 DNA is TGCGCCAGCAGCCACAGGGACAGGGACAATGAGCAGTTCTTC. Translating it yields CASSHRDRDNEQFF.

This chain joins TRBV29-1 and TRBJ2-2; 7 positions agree with TRBD1. V lost 6 bases, J lost 1 base, and 8 bases stayed unmatched. CDR1 SQVTM and CDR2 ANQGSEA come from the germline V gene. The CDR3 loop spans 15 amino acids. CDR3 amino acids: CSVLVTGRNTGELFF. The CDR3 DNA sequence: TGCAGCGTCTTAGTGACAGGGAGGAACACCGGGGAGCTGTTTTTT.

This sequence joins TRBV6-5 and TRBJ1-4, with D tentatively TRBD1 (5 bases). With 6 bases removed from V and 0 bases from J, the gap between germline ends came to 8 bases. Germline V CDR1 and CDR2: MNHEY, SVGAGI. The CDR3 extends over 14 amino acids. CDR3 loop: CASRLGPTNEKLFF. The CDR3 coding sequence is TGTGCCAGCAGGCTGGGACCAACTAATGAAAAACTGTTTTTT.

The genes are TRBV27 and TRBJ2-6; 8 nucleotides agree with TRBD2. Germline values: CDR1 MNHEY, CDR2 SMNVEV (reference sequence). J lost 0 bases, V lost 3 bases, and 4 bases had no gene match. CDR3 length: 17 amino acids. The CDR3 spells CASSLGGGSSGANVLTF. CDR3 DNA sequence: TGTGCCAGCAGTTTGGGCGGGGGGAGCTCTGGGGCCAACGTCCTGACTTTC.

The J gene is TRBJ2-3, the V gene TRBV27, with D perhaps TRBD1 (5 bases). From germline, CDR1 is MNHEY and CDR2 SMNVEV (reference sequence). This CDR3 has 15 amino acids. The V end lost 2 bases, the J end lost 2 bases, and 11 bases lay between the germline ends. In DNA form, the CDR3 reads TGTGCCAGCAGTTTAGGGTTCAGGGTCACAGATACGCAGTATTTT. It encodes CASSLGFRVTDTQYF.

V gene TRBV2 combines with J gene TRBJ1-1; 7 nucleotides match TRBD1. The germline CDR1 and CDR2 sequences are SNHLY and FYNNEI. The CDR3 is 14 amino acids. Germline trimming cut 8 bases from V and 2 bases from J; bases unmatched to any gene: 8. Here the CDR3 DNA reads TGTGCCAGCCGTCCGAGGGGGCGAAACACTGAAGCTTTCTTT. Its protein is CASRPRGRNTEAFF.

This chain connects TRBV4-3 to TRBJ1-2, with TRBD1 identical over 10 bases. The CDR3 extends over 15 amino acids. Germline lookup yields CDR1 LGHNA and CDR2 YSLEER. V lost 3 bases, J lost 7 bases, and 8 bases stayed unmatched. As DNA, the CDR3 is TGCGCCAGCAGCCAGACAATGACAGGGGGCCGTGGCTACACCTTC. It codes for CASSQTMTGGRGYTF.

The rearrangement links TRBV19 to TRBJ1-1; D call uncertain. The germline CDR1 and CDR2 sequences are LNHDA and SQIVND (reference sequence). CDR3 length: 12 residues. Trimming cost V 7 bases and J 5 bases, with 11 bases left between them. CDR3 coding DNA: TGTGCCAGTACCTCAAGACGGACTGAAGCTTTCTTT. Its translation is CASTSRRTEAFF.

The V and J genes are TRBV7-9 and TRBJ2-6, with D possibly being TRBD1 (5 bases). The V end lost 4 bases, the J end lost 0 bases, and 19 bases lay between the germline ends. The CDR3 runs to 19 residues. Germline values: CDR1 SEHNR, CDR2 FQNEAQ (reference sequence). The CDR3, as DNA: TGTGCCAGCAGCTCTACGGACACCGGACCGTACTCTGGGGCCAACGTCCTGACTTTC. It specifies CASSSTDTGPYSGANVLTF.

The V call is TRBV11-2, the J call TRBJ2-5, with a weak D call TRBD1 (5 bases). Trimming stripped 3 bases from V and 2 bases from J, with 7 bases between. CDR3 length equals 13 residues. CDR1 is SGHAT and CDR2 is FQNNGV in the germline V gene. The CDR3: CASSFQGQETQYF. The CDR3 DNA reads TGTGCCAGCAGCTTCCAGGGACAAGAGACCCAGTACTTC. The full variable domain, in which reference TRBV11-2 and TRBJ2-5 provide the parts outside the CDR3, is EAGVAQSPRYKIIEKRQSVAFWCNPISGHATLYWYQQILGQGPKLLIQFQNNGVVDDSQLPKDRFSAERLKGVDSTLKIQPAKLEDSAVYLCASSFQGQETQYFGPGTRLLVL.

V gene TRBV19 combines with J gene TRBJ2-5, with TRBD1 as a possible D gene (5 bases). V was pared by 3 bases and J by 4 bases, with 12 bases between. Looked up from germline, CDR1 is LNHDA and CDR2 is SQIVND (reference sequence). The CDR3 is made up of 14 amino acids. CDR3 in amino acids: CASSMSRAGETQYF. The CDR3 DNA reads as TGTGCCAGTAGTATGAGCAGGGCTGGAGAGACCCAGTACTTC.

Here the CDR3 reads CASSKRVIPWGTDTQYF. CDR3 sequence (DNA): TGTGCCAGCAGCAAACGGGTCATCCCCTGGGGCACAGATACGCAGTATTTT. The V gene is TRBV21-1, the J gene TRBJ2-3; TRBD2, the table's D call, lacks a check against the DNA. TRBV21-1 corresponds to a pseudogene. The CDR3 extends over 17 amino acids.

A single count supports this clone. This rearrangement joins TRBV9 to TRBJ2-1, with a weak D call TRBD1 (6 bases). Trimming took 4 bases from V and 8 from J, leaving 22 bases between them. Germline V lookup: CDR1 SGDLS, CDR2 YYNGEE. The CDR3 contains 16 residues. CDR3 residues: CASSWNRDTLGDEQFF. DNA for the CDR3: TGTGCCAGCAGCTGGAACCGGGACACCCTTGGGGATGAGCAGTTCTTC.

The chain recombines TRBV25-1 with TRBJ2-1; tentative D call: TRBD2 (5 bases). The CDR3 has 16 amino acids. Germline V lookup: CDR1 MGHDK, CDR2 SYGVNS. V dropped 4 bases and J dropped 7 bases, with 20 bases sitting between them. This CDR3 reads CASSGDPQPWENEQFF. Here the CDR3 DNA reads TGTGCCAGCAGTGGTGACCCCCAGCCCTGGGAGAATGAGCAGTTCTTC.

The chain carries TRBV13 and TRBJ2-1; 7 nucleotides align to TRBD1. V lost 1 base and J lost 0; bases outside the gene matches: 3. In germline, CDR1 is PRHDT, CDR2 FYEKMQ (reference sequence). This CDR3 region has 16 residues. This CDR3 reads CASSLEGASSYNEQFF. CDR3 nucleotides: TGTGCCAGCAGCTTAGAGGGGGCCAGCTCCTACAATGAGCAGTTCTTC.